This TCR beta chain emerged from a study of shared clonotypes between healthy human individuals. The germline CDR1 and CDR2 sequences are DFQATT and SNEGSKA (reference sequence). This CDR3 spans 11 amino acids. Deep-level running was used for the assay. Assay: immunoSEQ multiplex PCR; the TCRdb copy retains only in-frame clones and omits some. The data show approximately 2.1 million clones, approximately 95% seen once. The material sequenced was naive CD4+ T cells from PBMCs. Indicated subset: CD45RA+ positively selected. The V gene is TRBV20-1, the J gene TRBJ2-3; possibly TRBD1 for D (5 bases). The source of this sequence is a man between 18 and 29 years old in good health. Some clones in this sample may be carry-over from other donors' samples. CDR3 coding DNA: TGCGGGGCCGGGCGCACAGATACGCAGTATTTT. Amino acid sequence: CGAGRTDTQYF.